One sample yielded the 18 T cell receptor beta chains listed below, sequenced in a study of shared clonotypes between healthy human individuals. Some clones are missing from TCRdb's copy, which holds only in-frame ones; the method was immunoSEQ multiplex PCR. The data hold some 690,000 clones, with 90% observed a single time. Sequences were obtained from memory CD8+ T cells from PBMCs. Noted subset: CD45RO+ cells pooled with CCR7-negative TemRA cells. These receptors were obtained from a man aged 18 to 29 in good health. Some clones in this sample may be carry-over from other donors' samples.

Remarks on this clone: The sample has other DNA sequences that encode this CDR3 too. The V gene is TRBV7-2, the J gene TRBJ2-7; 8 bases line up with TRBD1. The CDR3 is made up of 15 amino acids. The trim removed 0 bases at V and 3 bases at J, leaving 4 bases unmatched. The germline gives CDR1 SGHTA, CDR2 FQGNSA. The CDR3 spells CASSLAGDRYYEQYF. CDR3 DNA sequence: TGTGCCAGCAGCTTAGCCGGGGACAGGTACTACGAGCAGTACTTC.

This chain uses TRBV7-9 with TRBJ2-1; D is possibly TRBD1 or TRBD2 (6 bases each). Looked up from germline, CDR1 is SEHNR and CDR2 is FQNEAQ (reference sequence). This CDR3 is 16 amino acids long. V dropped 5 bases and J dropped 6 bases, with 20 bases sitting between them. In nucleotides, the CDR3 is TGTGCCAGCAGCCACCCGGGACTCGGAGGGGGCAATGAGCAGTTCTTC. The encoded protein is CASSHPGLGGGNEQFF.

This clone has just one count. This chain joins TRBV19 and TRBJ1-3; D unclear. This CDR3 is 14 amino acids long. Germline lookup yields CDR1 LNHDA and CDR2 SQIVND (reference sequence). Deletions cut 3 bases from V and 6 bases from J, with 12 bases between. In DNA form, the CDR3 reads TGTGCCAGTAGTATCGGACGGGGAGCAAACACCATATATTTT. Its translation: CASSIGRGANTIYF.

This chain joins TRBV2 and TRBJ2-5, with 7 bases identical to TRBD2. With V trimmed by 3 bases and J by 6 bases, 10 bases remained unmatched. This CDR3 is 15 amino acids long. Germline loops: CDR1 SNHLY, CDR2 FYNNEI. The DNA of the CDR3 is TGTGCCAGCAGTGATCCCAGGGAGGGTTTACAGACCCAGTACTTC. Its translation is CASSDPREGLQTQYF.

The V call is TRBV7-9, the J call TRBJ2-1; D not resolved. The CDR3 is 15 amino acids. CDR1 and CDR2 from the germline V gene are SEHNR and FQNEAQ (reference sequence). V lost 5 bases and J lost 0, with 11 bases in between. DNA of the CDR3: TGTGCCAGCAGCCCACCAGCCAGCTCCTACAATGAGCAGTTCTTC. This encodes CASSPPASSYNEQFF.

With regard to this clone: The sample has other DNA sequences that encode this CDR3 too. The rearrangement uses TRBV27 and TRBJ2-7; perhaps TRBD2 as D (6 bases). V lost 3 bases to trimming and J lost 3 bases, with 9 bases between them. The CDR3 is 13 amino acids. Germline-derived CDR1 and CDR2 are MNHEY and SMNVEV (reference sequence). CDR3 DNA sequence: TGTGCCAGCAGTTTCGGGAGCGGCTACGAGCAGTACTTC. This codes for CASSFGSGYEQYF.

The J gene is TRBJ2-7, the V gene TRBV30, with TRBD2 matching 8 bases. The CDR3 covers 13 residues. Germline assignment: CDR1 GTSNPN and CDR2 SVGIG (reference sequence). V lost 4 bases and J lost 0; bases outside the gene matches: 2. This CDR3 reads CAWTSGPSYEQYF. The CDR3 nucleotides read TGTGCCTGGACTAGCGGGCCCTCCTACGAGCAGTACTTC.

The V and J genes are TRBV27 and TRBJ2-7; D not certain. From germline, CDR1 is MNHEY and CDR2 SMNVEV (reference sequence). V was cut by 2 bases and J by 2 bases, with 7 bases left in between. The CDR3 has 13 amino acids. The CDR3 loop is CASSLDATYEQYF. In nucleotides, the CDR3 is TGTGCCAGCAGTTTAGACGCTACCTACGAGCAGTACTTC.

The chain uses TRBV2 and TRBJ2-5, with 7 nucleotides matching TRBD1. V gave up 3 bases and J gave up 0 bases; unmatched junction bases: 10. The CDR3 spans 17 residues. The germline gives CDR1 SNHLY, CDR2 FYNNEI. CDR3 region: CASSEKGALMYQETQYF. CDR3 sequence (DNA): TGTGCCAGCAGTGAGAAGGGGGCCCTTATGTACCAAGAGACCCAGTACTTC.

This clone occurred a few times. This chain links TRBV6-5 with TRBJ2-7; D remains ambiguous. The CDR3 is 13 residues long. Germline lookup yields CDR1 MNHEY and CDR2 SVGAGI. Trimming cost V 2 bases and J 2 bases, with 7 bases left between them. This chain's CDR3 is CASSYTPTYEQYF. The DNA for the CDR3 is TGTGCCAGCAGTTACACCCCGACCTACGAGCAGTACTTC.

This chain joins TRBV10-3 and TRBJ2-7; possibly TRBD1 for D (6 bases). CDR1 and CDR2 from the germline V gene are ENHRY and SYGVKD. The CDR3 covers 14 residues. V lost 5 bases, J lost 3 bases, and 14 bases lay in between. CDR3 in DNA: TGTGCCATCAGTCCGGCGGGCAGGGGCTACGAGCAGTACTTC. This codes for CAISPAGRGYEQYF.

V is TRBV6-1 and J is TRBJ2-7, with D uncertain. Trimming stripped 1 base from V and 2 bases from J, with 6 bases between. This CDR3 spans 13 amino acids. Germline CDR1 and CDR2: MNHNS and SASEGT. The chain's CDR3 is CASSEGRTYEQYF. The CDR3 nucleotides read TGTGCCAGCAGTGAAGGTAGAACCTACGAGCAGTACTTC.

The V call is TRBV7-9, the J call TRBJ2-7; no clear D gene. The CDR3 spans 12 residues. The germline V gene encodes CDR1 SEHNR and CDR2 FQNEAQ (reference sequence). Trimming pared 5 bases from V and 6 bases from J, leaving 11 bases between. CDR3 protein: CASSHGVSEQYF. For the CDR3, the DNA is TGTGCCAGCAGCCATGGGGTAAGCGAGCAGTACTTC.

The chain is built from TRBV10-3 and TRBJ2-1, with TRBD2 matching 7 bases. The CDR3 extends over 15 amino acids. Germline CDR1 ENHRY, CDR2 SYGVKD. J gave up 8 bases and V 2 bases, and 9 bases lay outside the gene matches. This CDR3 is CAISEGEGLVDEQFF. The CDR3 DNA reads TGTGCCATCAGTGAGGGGGAGGGCCTCGTGGATGAGCAGTTCTTC.

J is TRBJ1-4 and V is TRBV7-9; D not resolved. This CDR3 is built from 16 residues. Trimming stripped 7 bases from V and 0 bases from J, with 15 bases between. Germline V gene data show CDR1 as SEHNR and CDR2 as FQNEAQ (reference sequence). The CDR3 reads CASTRPDGATNEKLFF. The CDR3 nucleotides are TGTGCCAGCACCAGACCGGACGGAGCAACTAATGAAAAACTGTTTTTT.

V and J are TRBV27 and TRBJ2-2; TRBD2 agrees at 9 bases. The germline gives CDR1 MNHEY, CDR2 SMNVEV (reference sequence). There are 17 residues in the CDR3. The V gene end was trimmed by 2 bases and the J gene end by 4 bases; junction bases not matched to a gene: 8. The CDR3, as DNA: TGTGCCAGCAGTTTAAGGGGGCTAGCGGGGCCCACCGGGGAGCTGTTTTTT. Translated: CASSLRGLAGPTGELFF.

This chain joins TRBV4-1 and TRBJ2-7; D may be TRBD2 (5 bases). This CDR3 is built from 15 residues. The germline gives CDR1 MGHRA, CDR2 YSYEKL. V was trimmed by 4 bases and J by 4 bases, leaving 17 bases between them. CDR3 in DNA: TGCGCCAGCAGCCCGATCTCTGACGGCGGGTACGAGCAGTACTTC. This translates into CASSPISDGGYEQYF.

V and J are TRBV29-1 and TRBJ2-1, with TRBD2 identical over 12 bases. CDR3 length: 18 amino acids. V was clipped by 8 bases and J by 7 bases; unmatched bases: 21. The germline V gene has CDR1 SQVTM and CDR2 ANQGSEA. The CDR3 region is CSTLLGASGRARMNEQFF. DNA for the CDR3: TGCAGCACCCTCCTCGGGGCTAGCGGGAGGGCCAGGATGAATGAGCAGTTCTTC.